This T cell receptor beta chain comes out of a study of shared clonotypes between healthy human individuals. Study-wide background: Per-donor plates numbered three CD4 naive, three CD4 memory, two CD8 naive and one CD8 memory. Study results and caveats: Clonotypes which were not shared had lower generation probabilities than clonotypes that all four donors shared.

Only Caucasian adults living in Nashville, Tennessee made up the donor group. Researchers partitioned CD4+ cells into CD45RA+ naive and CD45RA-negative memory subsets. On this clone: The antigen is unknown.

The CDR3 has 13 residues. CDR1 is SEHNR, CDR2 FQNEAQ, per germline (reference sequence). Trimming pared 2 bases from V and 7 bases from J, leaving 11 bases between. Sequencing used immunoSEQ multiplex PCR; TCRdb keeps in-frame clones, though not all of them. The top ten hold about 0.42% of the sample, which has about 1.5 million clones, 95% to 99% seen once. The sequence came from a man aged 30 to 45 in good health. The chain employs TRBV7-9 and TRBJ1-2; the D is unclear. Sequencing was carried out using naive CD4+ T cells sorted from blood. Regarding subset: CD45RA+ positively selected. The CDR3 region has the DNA TGTGCCAGCAGCTTAACCTCCGGAGGTGGCTACACCTTC. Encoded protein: CASSLTSGGGYTF.